This T cell receptor beta chain comes out of a study of CD8+ T cells in alopecia areata. Study-wide results and limits: Especially in alopecia totalis/universalis, lesional scalp showed greater clonality than normal scalp did.

Cell sorting was applied to PBMCs, and CD4+ and CD8+ T cells were collected. Trimming removed 6 bases from V and 5 bases from J, with 9 bases in between. The CDR3 has 12 amino acids. Germline V CDR1 and CDR2: MNHNY, SVGAGI (reference sequence). To note about this clone: Its antigen remains unidentified.

After isolation, RNA underwent reverse transcription to generate cDNA as the sequencing template. Method: immunoSEQ multiplex PCR; TCRdb's copy keeps in-frame clones and lacks some. The table records fewer than 90,000 clones, just over 50% of them present only once. This receptor was obtained from a human donor with alopecia areata. Material: NKG2D-high CD8+ T cells sorted from blood. The chain employs TRBV6-6 and TRBJ2-3; D remains unclear. As DNA, the CDR3 is TGTGCCAGCAGCCCATACGGAGATACGCAGTATTTT. Translation: CASSPYGDTQYF.